The 28 T cell receptor beta chains below were found in one sample sequenced in a study of blood T cell repertoires in COVID-19. The repertoire was sequenced with immunoSEQ multiplex PCR; TCRdb's copy has only in-frame clones and lacks some. The sample holds about 410,000 clones; about 88% are singletons and the top ten take about 1.6%. Sequencing was done on a sample of peripheral blood. The receptors derive from a woman aged 40 to 49 with COVID-19, enrolled during active disease.

In this sample, this clone turned up once. The chain uses TRBV12-3 or TRBV12-4 and TRBJ2-7; D may be TRBD2 (7 bases). V dropped 6 bases and J dropped 7 bases, with 13 bases sitting between them. The CDR3 has 12 amino acids. CDR3: CASRSGGPEQYF. CDR3 nucleotides: TGTGCCAGCAGATCCGGGGGGCCTGAGCAGTACTTC.

The rearrangement links TRBV10-2 to TRBJ1-2; maybe TRBD1 (5 bases). The germline V gene encodes CDR1 WSHSY and CDR2 SAAADI. This CDR3 has 14 amino acids. Trimming took 0 bases from V and 6 from J, leaving 11 bases between them. The chain's CDR3 is CASSESRGEDGYTF. The CDR3 nucleotides are TGCGCCAGCAGTGAGTCGAGAGGGGAGGATGGCTACACCTTC.

The chain combines TRBV28 with TRBJ1-6; the D is unclear. CDR1 and CDR2 (germline): MDHEN, SYDVKM. The CDR3 is 15 amino acids. Trimming stripped 3 bases from V and 4 bases from J, with 10 bases between. The CDR3 sequence: CASSFGSGYNSPLHF. CDR3 bases: TGTGCCAGCAGTTTCGGGAGTGGGTATAATTCACCCCTCCACTTT.

The chain links TRBV30 to TRBJ1-2; 8 nucleotides line up with TRBD1. The germline gives CDR1 GTSNPN, CDR2 SVGIG (reference sequence). This CDR3 spans 14 amino acids. Trimming removed 0 bases from V and 4 bases from J; junction bases left unmatched: 4. The CDR3 DNA follows: TGTGCCTGGAGTGTACAGGGGGGAGGCTATGGCTACACCTTC. Its translation is CAWSVQGGGYGYTF. Full variable domain (rest looked up from reference TRBV30 and TRBJ1-2): SQTIHQWPATLVQPVGSPLSLECTVEGTSNPNLYWYRQAAGRGLQLLFYSVGIGQISSEVPQNLSASRPQDRQFILSSKKLLLSDSGFYLCAWSVQGGGYGYTFGSGTRLTVV.

This chain links TRBV12-2 with TRBJ1-2; TRBD1 reflects the table's D call only, with no check against the DNA. TRBV12-2 is an annotated pseudogene. The CDR3 contains 15 residues. The CDR3 sequence is CASGYNYWTDYGYTF. CDR3 DNA sequence: TGTGCAAGTGGCTACAATTACTGGACAGACTATGGCTACACCTTC.

The chain employs TRBV28 and TRBJ1-6; a weak D match, TRBD1 (5 bases). Germline V gene sequence: CDR1 MDHEN, CDR2 SYDVKM. The CDR3 loop spans 16 amino acids. Trimming left V 4 bases short and J 8 bases short, with 18 bases between. CDR3 sequence: CASSWERTTEYSPLHF. Here the CDR3 DNA reads TGTGCCAGCAGTTGGGAAAGAACGACAGAATATTCACCCCTCCACTTT. Full variable domain (missing parts from reference TRBV28 and TRBJ1-6): DVKVTQSSRYLVKRTGEKVFLECVQDMDHENMFWYRQDPGLGLRLIYFSYDVKMKEKGDIPEGYSVSREKKERFSLILESASTNQTSMYLCASSWERTTEYSPLHFGNGTRLTVT.

The genes are TRBV24-1 and TRBJ2-2; D is unresolved. The CDR3 has 12 amino acids. Trimming shortened V by 11 bases and J by 3 bases, and 9 bases separated the two germline ends. Germline V gene sequence: CDR1 KGHDR, CDR2 SFDVKD. The CDR3 region has the DNA TGTGCCAGCCAAAGAGACACCGGGGAGCTGTTTTTT. Amino acid sequence: CASQRDTGELFF.

V and J are TRBV5-1 and TRBJ2-3; 10 bases match TRBD1. The V gene's germline CDR1 is SGHRS and CDR2 YFSETQ. The CDR3 has 15 amino acids. The V and J ends lost 6 bases and 2 bases, in that order; junction bases with no gene match: 6. The CDR3 sequence is CASKGTGDSTDTQYF. CDR3 DNA: TGCGCCAGCAAAGGGACAGGGGATTCCACAGATACGCAGTATTTT.

This chain's CDR3 is CASSVVGTGRNTEAFF. In DNA form, the CDR3 reads TGTGCCAGCAGCGTAGTTGGGACAGGGAGAAACACTGAAGCTTTCTTT. V gene TRBV9 combines with J gene TRBJ1-1, with TRBD1 identical over 9 bases. The germline CDR1 and CDR2 sequences are SGDLS and YYNGEE. Trimming took 0 bases from V and 2 from J; bases not matched to a gene: 5. The CDR3 extends over 16 amino acids.

This sequence joins TRBV5-1 and TRBJ1-1; 7 positions match TRBD1. This CDR3 region has 18 residues. V trimming: 7 bases; J trimming: 1 base; junction bases outside the gene matches: 19. The V gene's germline CDR1 is SGHRS and CDR2 YFSETQ. The CDR3 is CASDPVGQALLRNTEAFF. The CDR3 DNA reads TGCGCCAGCGATCCGGTTGGACAGGCGCTCCTTAGGAACACTGAAGCTTTCTTT.

The chain couples TRBV7-8 to TRBJ2-1, with 9 positions matching TRBD2. The V gene's germline CDR1 is SGHVS and CDR2 FQNEAQ. The junction had 6 bases not matched to a gene; V was cut back by 3 bases and J by 6 bases. The CDR3 runs to 15 residues. CDR3 bases: TGTGCCAGCAGCTTCGGTCCTAGCGGGGCCAATGAGCAGTTCTTC. Protein: CASSFGPSGANEQFF.

The chain couples TRBV3-1 (or the pseudogene TRBV3-2) to TRBJ2-7; 15 positions agree with TRBD2. Germline V gives CDR1 LGHDT, CDR2 YNNKEL (reference sequence). This CDR3 spans 17 amino acids. V lost 1 base to trimming and J lost 7 bases; unmatched junction nucleotides: 8. CDR3 sequence reads: CASSQGTSGRASGEQYF. CDR3 coding DNA: TGTGCCAGCAGCCAAGGGACTAGCGGGAGGGCCAGCGGGGAGCAGTACTTC.

The chain couples TRBV6-5 to TRBJ1-6; 9 bases are shared with TRBD1. J gave up 5 bases and V 11 bases, and 7 bases lay outside the gene matches. This CDR3 contains 14 residues. In germline, CDR1 is MNHEY, CDR2 SVGAGI. The chain's CDR3 is CAGMGQGHNSPLHF. The CDR3 region has the DNA TGTGCCGGGATGGGACAGGGACATAATTCACCCCTCCACTTT.

The V and J genes are TRBV7-9 and TRBJ1-5; 8 bases map to TRBD1. Germline assignment: CDR1 SEHNR and CDR2 FQNEAQ (reference sequence). The CDR3 is made up of 17 amino acids. Trimming at V came to 5 bases and at J to 5 bases, leaving 14 bases not matched to a gene. In nucleotides, the CDR3 is TGTGCCAGCAGCGGGGACAGGAGAATCGGGGGTGATCAGCCCCAGCATTTT. Translation: CASSGDRRIGGDQPQHF.

V and J are TRBV12-3 or TRBV12-4 and TRBJ1-1, with unresolved D. The germline V and J ends were trimmed by 3 bases and 5 bases, with 7 bases remaining between them. There are 12 residues in the CDR3. The CDR3, as DNA: TGTGCCAGCAGTTTGAGGTGGACTGAAGCTTTCTTT. Translated: CASSLRWTEAFF.

This sequence joins TRBV7-3 and TRBJ2-7; D ambiguous. Germline lookup yields CDR1 SGHTA and CDR2 FQGTGA. CDR3 length: 13 residues. Trimming stripped 0 bases from V and 2 bases from J, with 5 bases between. CDR3 in amino acids: CASSLTPAYEQYF. In DNA form, the CDR3 reads TGTGCCAGCAGCTTAACCCCAGCCTACGAGCAGTACTTC.

The V and J genes are TRBV5-1 and TRBJ1-1; the match to TRBD1 covers 11 bases. The CDR3 is 15 residues long. CDR1 and CDR2 from the germline V gene are SGHRS and YFSETQ. V lost 4 bases to trimming and J lost 1 base; unmatched junction nucleotides: 3. The CDR3 nucleotides read TGCGCCAGCAGCATCGGGACAGGGGGGAACACTGAAGCTTTCTTT. Translation: CASSIGTGGNTEAFF.

The V gene is TRBV2, the J gene TRBJ1-1; the D gene is possibly TRBD1 (5 bases). Germline CDR1 is SNHLY and CDR2 is FYNNEI. Deletions cut 5 bases from V and 5 bases from J, with 9 bases between. CDR3 length equals 12 residues. CDR3 DNA: TGTGCCAGCAGTCCCAGGGTGACTGAAGCTTTCTTT. Translation gives CASSPRVTEAFF. The entire variable domain, with the rest obtained from reference TRBV2 and TRBJ1-1, is as follows: EPEVTQTPSHQVTQMGQEVILRCVPISNHLYFYWYRQILGQKVEFLVSFYNNEISEKSEIFDDQFSVERPDGSNFTLKIRSTKLEDSAMYFCASSPRVTEAFFGQGTRLTVV.

The rearrangement links TRBV6-4 to TRBJ1-2; D gene ambiguous. This CDR3 region has 14 residues. The germline CDR1 and CDR2 sequences are MRHNA and SNTAGT. Trimming took 4 bases from V and 8 from J, leaving 17 bases between them. As DNA, the CDR3 is TGTGCCAGCAGTGCCTCAACGTCGGGAGAAGGCTACACCTTC. Its translation: CASSASTSGEGYTF.

The chain is built from TRBV18 and TRBJ2-3; 8 nucleotides agree with TRBD1. Unmatched junction bases numbered 14, after V lost 3 bases and J lost 3 bases. The CDR3 spans 18 residues. Germline assignment: CDR1 KGHSH and CDR2 LQKENI. In nucleotides, the CDR3 is TGTGCCAGCTCACCTCGACAGGGGTCCTACACATGGACAGATACGCAGTATTTT. The encoded protein is CASSPRQGSYTWTDTQYF.

This rearrangement joins TRBV19 to TRBJ1-6; 8 nucleotides match TRBD1. Germline V gene lookup returns CDR1 LNHDA and CDR2 SQIVND (reference sequence). CDR3 size: 15 residues. V shed 4 bases and J 12 bases; nucleotides not matched to a gene: 11. CDR3 sequence reads: CASSTDRAGIQPLHF. For the CDR3, the DNA is TGTGCCAGTAGTACGGACAGGGCAGGAATTCAACCCCTCCACTTT.

The chain combines TRBV7-2 with TRBJ2-7, with D perhaps matching TRBD1 (5 bases). The CDR3 length is 15 residues. Germline CDR1 is SGHTA and CDR2 is FQGNSA. V lost 3 bases and J 0 bases, leaving 12 bases between the germline ends. The CDR3 here is CASSFGRGLSYEQYF. CDR3 DNA sequence: TGTGCCAGCAGCTTCGGTAGGGGCCTCTCCTACGAGCAGTACTTC.

CDR3 nucleotides: TGTGCCAGCAGCGGAAAGAGGGCAACTAATGAAAAACTGTTTTTT. Residues: CASSGKRATNEKLFF. This chain connects TRBV4-2 to TRBJ1-4, with D unclear. Trimming took off 5 bases at V and 0 bases at J, with 10 bases between the two ends. This CDR3 spans 15 amino acids. CDR1 and CDR2 (germline): LGHNA, YNFKEQ.

This chain connects TRBV27 to TRBJ1-5, with no clear D. CDR3 size: 14 residues. V was shortened by 0 bases and J by 3 bases, with 6 bases between the two germline ends. Germline CDR1 reads MNHEY; CDR2 reads SMNVEV (reference sequence). CDR3 DNA sequence: TGTGCCAGCAGTTTATCAGGAGTCAATCAGCCCCAGCATTTT. This codes for CASSLSGVNQPQHF.

V and J are TRBV10-3 and TRBJ1-5, with D perhaps TRBD1 (5 bases). The CDR3 is 16 amino acids. Germline CDR1 reads ENHRY; CDR2 reads SYGVKD. V dropped 0 bases and J dropped 6 bases, with 15 bases sitting between them. CDR3: CAISESGLSGGQPQHF. The CDR3 DNA is TGTGCCATCAGTGAGTCGGGTCTGTCCGGGGGTCAGCCCCAGCATTTT.

This chain uses TRBV6-5 with TRBJ1-2; D gene ambiguous. The germline CDR1 and CDR2 sequences are MNHEY and SVGAGI. V lost 0 bases to trimming and J lost 4 bases, with 6 bases between them. This CDR3 has 13 residues. CDR3 coding DNA: TGTGCCAGCAGTTACTCGGCCGTCTATGGCTACACCTTC. Encoded protein: CASSYSAVYGYTF.

This rearrangement joins TRBV2 to TRBJ2-7, with 14 bases that match TRBD2. CDR1 is SNHLY and CDR2 is FYNNEI in the germline V gene. The trim removed 4 bases at V and 2 bases at J, leaving 13 bases unmatched. The CDR3 totals 19 residues. The CDR3 DNA is TGTGCCAGCAGTGTCGGACTAGCGGGGGGCACAAGACAGACCTACGAGCAGTACTTC. This gives the protein CASSVGLAGGTRQTYEQYF.

The rearrangement joins TRBV12-5 to TRBJ2-5; TRBD1 matches 10 bases. CDR3 length equals 18 residues. Germline trimming cut 0 bases from V and 4 bases from J; bases unmatched to any gene: 11. In germline, CDR1 is LGHNT, CDR2 FRNRAP. DNA for the CDR3: TGTGCTAGTGGTTTGGTAGGGATTGTAAGGACAGGGGGAGAGACCCAGTACTTC. This translates into CASGLVGIVRTGGETQYF.